This record concerns one T cell receptor beta chain sequence. Its antigen is not known. A single base separates this from a much larger clone, so it may be a read error. These data belong to a study of regulatory T cells in long-lasting Graves disease. CDR1 is MNHEY and CDR2 is SVGEGT in the germline V gene. This CDR3 has 17 residues. Arm-PCR of CDR3 regions and iRepertoire HTBI primers were used to build TCR beta libraries. In the authors' methods: Across all samples, about 62 TRBV segments and 14 TRBJ segments were identified. Using its own MiXCR run on the multiplex PCR reads, TCRdb lists one record per CDR3 protein. These V and J calls originate from TCRdb's pipeline instead of the authors' own analysis. The profile covers about 470,000 distinct CDR3 sequences, with 20% to 25% appearing a single time and roughly 6.9% taken by the ten largest. Whole-study findings and limits: Sample size was small, which may have lowered accuracy. Under persistent disease, TRBV28, TRBJ1-2 and TRBJ2-5 were used preferentially.

The time point: persistent/refractory GD, antithyroid drugs over 5 years with positive TRAb. PBMC-extracted RNA yielded the TCR library. The sample in question was peripheral blood mononuclear cells (PBMCs), obtained when the disease was refractory, from a patient treated with antithyroid drugs. The chain couples TRBV6-2 or TRBV6-3 to TRBJ2-7, with unresolved D. The receptor's source is a female donor with Graves disease. The CDR3: CAGSEGVLPGGPYEQYF. CDR3 coding DNA: TGTGCCGGCAGTGAAGGAGTCCTCCCGGGCGGCCCCTACGAGCAGTACTTC.